This TCR beta chain was identified during a study of blood T cell repertoires in COVID-19 (dated by TCRdb to between 2020 and 2021). For context, the study as a whole: The collaborator samples originated in the United States, Italy and Spain and spanned the acute and convalescent phases of COVID-19. Samples were obtained from the ongoing ImmuneRACE study (first 160 participants) and from approximately 1,200 subjects provided by 6 global collaborators. The repertoires were released in a freely available public database intended as a resource for research on the immune response to SARS-CoV-2. Subjects who had been exposed to COVID-19, were actively infected with it, or had recovered from it provided the deeply sampled blood TCRbeta repertoires that made up the dataset. Where available, HLA class I and class II types were obtained from metadata supplied by the sample provider rather than from assay-based typing. The prospective study material was composed of cDNA or gDNA derived from T cells, B-cell-depleted T cells, or PBMCs. The sample metadata nearly always contained a de-identified subject ID, COVID-19 status, age in years and sex. Points the paper makes about the study in general: Clinical and demographic metadata were provided uncurated, with the amount varying by source and participant.

The collaborating institutions used their own protocols to collect whole blood in K2EDTA tubes. For TCRbeta analysis, collaborators shipped samples in one of three forms: frozen whole blood, isolated PBMCs, or DNA extracted from either of those sample types. TCRbeta CDR3 regions were amplified from genomic DNA by means of the immunoSEQ Assay, a bias-controlled multiplex PCR. The source study handled its data this way. Within the assay, amplification of reference gene primers was used to estimate how many nucleated cells each sample contained. To quantify the absolute abundance of each unique TCRbeta CDR3 rearrangement, sequence reads were collapsed and filtered. Productive Simpson clonality was computed per sample as the square root of Simpson's diversity index over productive rearrangements. In TCRdb, the immuneACCESS table is reduced to in-frame sequences with V and J assigned. These tables do not hold every clone; where another copy was compared, an unresolved V gene accounts for under half, and the others remain unexplained. That table supplies the V and J calls and clone size; D and trimming were determined from the DNA. This sample has approximately 200,000 clones in its table, and roughly 81% of those were observed once. The ten largest clonotypes hold over 0.95% of the sample.

To note about this clone: Its recognized antigen is unknown. No base-level quality is on record; no much larger clone is a single base apart.

CDR1 and CDR2 were assigned from the germline V gene (reference sequence) as SGHNT and YYREEE. V is pruned by 3 bases and J by 9 bases, leaving 11 bases of the junction without a gene match. The CDR3 contains 15 residues, cysteine and phenylalanine counted. CDR3 DNA only is kept here, 45 bases in frame from base 1. The sequencing input was peripheral blood. Here the chain combines TRBV5-4 and TRBJ1-1; 10 central nucleotides agree with TRBD1. This clonotype was sampled from a man aged 40-49 years with acute or convalescent COVID-19. The nucleotide sequence reads as follows: TGTGCCAGCAGCTCAAACCGGGACAGGGGCGATAAAGCTTTCTTT. Translated, this gives CASSSNRDRGDKAFF.